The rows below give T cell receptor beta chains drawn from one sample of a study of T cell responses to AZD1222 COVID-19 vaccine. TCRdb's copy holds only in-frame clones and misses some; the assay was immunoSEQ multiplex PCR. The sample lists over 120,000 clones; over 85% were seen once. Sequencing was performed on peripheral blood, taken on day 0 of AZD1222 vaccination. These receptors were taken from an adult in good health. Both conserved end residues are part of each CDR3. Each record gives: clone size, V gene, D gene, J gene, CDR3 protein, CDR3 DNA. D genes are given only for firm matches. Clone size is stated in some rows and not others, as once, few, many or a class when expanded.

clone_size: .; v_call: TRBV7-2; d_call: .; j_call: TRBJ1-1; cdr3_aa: CASSLMDSNTEAFF; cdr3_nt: TGTGCCAGCAGCCTCATGGACAGCAACACTGAAGCTTTCTTT
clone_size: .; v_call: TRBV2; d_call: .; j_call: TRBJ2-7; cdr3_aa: CATKGRTQTSEQYF; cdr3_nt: TGTGCCACCAAAGGCCGAACCCAAACCAGCGAGCAGTACTTC
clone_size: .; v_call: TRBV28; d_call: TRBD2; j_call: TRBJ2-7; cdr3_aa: CASSPGLAGRVSYEQYF; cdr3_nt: TGTGCCAGCAGTCCGGGACTAGCGGGGAGGGTGTCGTACGAGCAGTACTTC
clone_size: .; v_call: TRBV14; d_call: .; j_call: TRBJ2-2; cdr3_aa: CASVGRLGNYLTNTGELFF; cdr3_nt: TGTGCCAGCGTAGGACGTTTGGGAAACTACCTCACCAACACCGGGGAGCTGTTTTTT
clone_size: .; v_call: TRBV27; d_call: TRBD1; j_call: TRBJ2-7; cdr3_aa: CASREWDRDEQYF; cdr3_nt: TGTGCCAGCAGAGAATGGGACAGGGACGAGCAGTACTTC
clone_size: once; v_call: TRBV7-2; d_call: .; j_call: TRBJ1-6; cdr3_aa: CASGAERFSIPLHF; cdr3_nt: TGTGCCAGCGGGGCCGAAAGATTTTCTATACCCCTCCACTTT
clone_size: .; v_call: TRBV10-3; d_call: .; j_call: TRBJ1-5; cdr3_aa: CAISPGGQPQHF; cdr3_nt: TGTGCCATCAGCCCGGGGGGCCAGCCCCAGCATTTT
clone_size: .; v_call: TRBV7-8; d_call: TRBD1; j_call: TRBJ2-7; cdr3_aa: CASSLISGTGTYEQYF; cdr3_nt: TGTGCCAGCAGCTTAATCTCCGGGACAGGGACCTACGAGCAGTACTTC
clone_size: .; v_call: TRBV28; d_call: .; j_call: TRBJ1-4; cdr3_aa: CASSLAGREKLFF; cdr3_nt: TGTGCCAGCAGTTTGGCAGGGAGAGAAAAACTGTTTTTT
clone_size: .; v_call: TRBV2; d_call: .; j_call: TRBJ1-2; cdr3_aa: CARNGGNYGYTF; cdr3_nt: TGTGCCAGAAATGGGGGAAACTATGGCTACACCTTC
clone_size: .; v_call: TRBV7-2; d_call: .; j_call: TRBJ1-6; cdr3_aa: CASSLAPFGSNNSPLHF; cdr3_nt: TGTGCCAGCAGCTTAGCCCCCTTTGGGAGTAATAATTCACCCCTCCACTTT
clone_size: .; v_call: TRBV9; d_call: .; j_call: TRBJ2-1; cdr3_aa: CASSVTEYNEQFF; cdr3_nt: TGTGCCAGCAGCGTCACAGAGTACAATGAGCAGTTCTTC
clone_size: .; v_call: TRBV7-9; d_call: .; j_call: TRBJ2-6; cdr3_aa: CASRTWGQGSPSGANVLTF; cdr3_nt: TGTGCCAGCAGAACCTGGGGGCAGGGAAGCCCCTCTGGGGCCAACGTCCTGACTTTC
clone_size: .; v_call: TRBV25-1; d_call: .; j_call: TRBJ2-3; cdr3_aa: CASAVVSGYSDTQYF; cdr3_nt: TGTGCCAGCGCCGTGGTGAGCGGGTACTCAGATACGCAGTATTTT
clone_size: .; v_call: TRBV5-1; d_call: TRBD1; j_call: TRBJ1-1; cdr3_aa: CASSLLGTENTEAFF; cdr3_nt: TGCGCCAGCAGCTTGCTCGGGACAGAGAACACTGAAGCTTTCTTT
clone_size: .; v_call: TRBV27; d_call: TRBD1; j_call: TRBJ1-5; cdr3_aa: CASRLGGQGRQPQHF; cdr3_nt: TGTGCCAGCAGACTGGGGGGACAGGGGCGTCAGCCCCAGCATTTT
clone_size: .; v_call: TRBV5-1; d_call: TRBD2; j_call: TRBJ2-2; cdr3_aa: CASSLGTSGYRNTGELFF; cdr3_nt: TGCGCCAGCAGCTTGGGGACTAGCGGTTACCGAAACACCGGGGAGCTGTTTTTT
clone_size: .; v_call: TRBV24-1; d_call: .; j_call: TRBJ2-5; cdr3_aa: CATSEGPETQYF; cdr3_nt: TGTGCCACCAGTGAGGGGCCGGAGACCCAGTACTTC
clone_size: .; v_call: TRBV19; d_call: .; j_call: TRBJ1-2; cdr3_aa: CASKEAGALNYGYTF; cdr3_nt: TGTGCCAGTAAGGAAGCAGGGGCCCTTAACTATGGCTACACCTTC
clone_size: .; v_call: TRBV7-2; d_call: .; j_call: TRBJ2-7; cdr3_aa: CASSIVQPYEQYF; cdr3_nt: TGTGCCAGCAGCATCGTTCAACCCTACGAGCAGTACTTC
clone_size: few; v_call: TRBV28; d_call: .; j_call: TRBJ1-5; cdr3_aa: CASSQAPGDQPQHF; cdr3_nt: TGTGCCAGCAGCCAGGCCCCGGGGGATCAGCCCCAGCATTTT
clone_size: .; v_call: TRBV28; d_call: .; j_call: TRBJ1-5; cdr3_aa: CASSLYRKVGNQPQHF; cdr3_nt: TGTGCCAGCAGTTTATACAGGAAAGTAGGCAATCAGCCCCAGCATTTT
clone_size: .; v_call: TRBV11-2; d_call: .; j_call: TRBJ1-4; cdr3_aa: CASSLGQTMFEKLFF; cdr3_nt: TGTGCCAGCAGCTTAGGGCAGACGATGTTTGAAAAACTGTTTTTT
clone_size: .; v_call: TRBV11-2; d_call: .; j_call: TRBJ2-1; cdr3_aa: CASSLAVNEQFF; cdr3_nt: TGTGCCAGCAGCTTAGCTGTTAATGAGCAGTTCTTC
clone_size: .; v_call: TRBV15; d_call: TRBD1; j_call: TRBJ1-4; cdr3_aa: CATSDSGQGNEKLFF; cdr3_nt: TGTGCCACCAGCGACTCGGGACAGGGCAATGAAAAACTGTTTTTT
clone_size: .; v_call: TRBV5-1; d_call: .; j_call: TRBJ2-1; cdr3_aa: CASSLTSVGNEQFF; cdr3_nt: TGCGCCAGCAGTCTCACTTCCGTCGGGAATGAGCAGTTCTTC
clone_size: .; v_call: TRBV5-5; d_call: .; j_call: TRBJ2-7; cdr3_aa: CASSLLGISYEQYF; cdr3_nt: TGTGCCAGCAGCTTGTTAGGGATATCCTACGAGCAGTACTTC